This TCR beta chain was found in a study of blood T cell repertoires in COVID-19. Across the study: The origin of the acute and convalescent COVID-19 samples was the United States, Italy and Spain.

This CDR3 has 15 residues. Germline V gene sequence: CDR1 SGDLS, CDR2 YYNGEE. V dropped 1 base and J dropped 0 bases, with 8 bases sitting between them. Methods used by the authors: Reference gene primer amplification gave nucleated cell count estimates. Libraries were prepared by immunoSEQ multiplex PCR; TCRdb keeps only in-frame clonotypes and omits some of them. That table is the source of V, J and clone size, and D and trimming were worked out from the DNA. This sample has some 130,000 clones; over 70% occur once, and the top ten carry 44%. The chain is built from TRBV9 and TRBJ1-3; D is undetermined. The clonotype was recovered from a human donor in a cohort sampled during active COVID-19. The specimen sequenced was peripheral blood. CDR3 residues: CASSVSFSSGNTIYF. DNA for the CDR3: TGTGCCAGCAGCGTAAGCTTCTCCTCTGGAAACACCATATATTTT.